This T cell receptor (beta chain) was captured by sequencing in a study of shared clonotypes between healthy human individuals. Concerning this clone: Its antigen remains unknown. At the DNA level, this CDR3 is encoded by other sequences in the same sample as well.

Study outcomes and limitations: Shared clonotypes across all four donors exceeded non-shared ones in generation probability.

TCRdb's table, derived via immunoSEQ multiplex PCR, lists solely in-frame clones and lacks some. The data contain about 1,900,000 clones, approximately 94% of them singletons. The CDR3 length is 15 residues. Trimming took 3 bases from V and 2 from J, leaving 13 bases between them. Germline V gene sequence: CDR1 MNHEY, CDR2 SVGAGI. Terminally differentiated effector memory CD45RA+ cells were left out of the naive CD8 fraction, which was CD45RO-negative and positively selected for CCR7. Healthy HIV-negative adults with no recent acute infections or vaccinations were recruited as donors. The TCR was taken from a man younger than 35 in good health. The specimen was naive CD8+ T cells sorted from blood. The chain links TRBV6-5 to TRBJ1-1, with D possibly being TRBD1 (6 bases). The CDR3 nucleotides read TGTGCCAGCAGTTATTCAGGGGAAGGAAACACTGAAGCTTTCTTT. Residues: CASSYSGEGNTEAFF.